The entry below gives a single T cell receptor beta chain sequence along with its context. This clonotype was observed a handful of times. Its antigen target is currently unknown. One base away there is no much larger clone; base qualities are not given. The data are from a study of blood T cells in healthy people across ages (dated by TCRdb to 2015 to 2017). At the level of the whole study: Template switching captured roughly one uniquely barcoded TCR beta cDNA molecule per two T cells in model experiments. The donors were divided into four age groups: young (average around 15 years), middle-aged (approximately 42), aged (approximately 64) and long-lived (roughly 82). Using the same blood draw, the study looked at two additional independent replicas of 1 million unique cDNA reads for two donors, one aged 18 to 30 and the other aged 80 or older. Age-related changes in TCR beta repertoire diversity were measured in the study by deep sequencing normalized with unique cDNA molecular identifiers. To avoid experimental bias, donors of different ages were randomly spread across the sequencing lanes. General conclusions and limits of the study: Because donor CMV infection status was unknown, age-related changes in expanded clonotypes were potentially confounded. Observed TCR beta diversity correlated strongly with the percentage of naive T cells measured by flow cytometry. Because profiling used bulk unsorted PBMCs, naive and antigen-experienced compartments could not be compared conclusively. Compared with the aged group, the long-lived group had more naive CD4+ T cells, fewer expanded clones and increased TCR diversity, suggesting age selection. Estimates of total diversity based on one million sequenced T cells were regarded as lower bounds and as underestimates. As age increased, observed TCR beta diversity per million T cells dropped in a roughly linear way, and a significant reduction was already evident by age about 36.

The roughly 42 donors, aged 6 to 90 years, were systemically healthy Caucasian individuals from Russia. Each donor gave ten milliliters of peripheral blood, drawn into EDTA-treated Vacutainer tubes. PBMCs were isolated by Ficoll-Paque density-gradient centrifugation, with at least 6.5 million obtained per sample. Trizol reagent was used to extract total RNA from the PBMCs, yielding at least 5 micrograms per sample. The percentages of naive CD45RAhigh/CD27high T cells were determined by flow cytometry on a PBMC aliquot from every donor. The CDR3 measures 14 amino acids from cysteine to phenylalanine. Only the CDR3 DNA stays, 42 bases, in frame from base 1. Sequences ENHRY (CDR1) and SYGVKD (CDR2) are obtained from the germline V gene. V trim: 9 bases; J trim: 0 bases; unmatched bases: 6. Preparation of the library involved 5' RACE. Instrument used: Illumina HiSeq 2500. A second roughly 7 to 11 cycle PCR used a sample-barcoded 5' primer and a J-beta primer mix. A template-switch 5' adaptor carrying 12 random nucleotides introduced a unique molecular identifier onto each TCR beta cDNA molecule. At least 2.5 million CDR3-containing paired-end reads were obtained from each sample. The Mint cDNA synthesis kit, primed by a TRBC-specific oligonucleotide, was used to synthesize first-strand cDNA from all RNA. Following uracil-DNA glycosylase treatment, a first 18-cycle PCR with universal primers M1SS and BC2_uni_R was performed on all cDNA. Processing in the source paper ran as follows. Normalization of each sample was performed by random selection of 1 million high-quality reads, each carrying a distinct molecular identifier. Instead of being binned into consensus sequences, reads with shared molecular identifiers were discarded. MiTCR, set to a Q25 quality threshold and the strictest error-elimination algorithm, was used for CDR3 identification, clonotype clustering and error correction. A nonparametric unseen species model with Euler transformation was used to estimate a lower bound on total TCR beta diversity. TCRdb applied fastp at Q25 and MiXCR to the public reads, then kept only in-frame beta chains. A single entry per CDR3 protein holds the most common genes and DNA from its merged rows. The V and J calls were not made by the authors but by TCRdb's processing. For this sample the table gives 1.5 million to 1.9 million distinct CDR3 sequences, of which 40% to 45% were detected only once. The top ten hold approximately 4.1% of the sample.

The chain uses TRBV10-3 and TRBJ2-7, with 9 junctional bases fitting TRBD1. The TCR comes from a young woman in good health. Sequenced material: blood. The CDR3 in this case is CAIRRDRDSYEQYF. In nucleotides, the sequence is TGTGCCATTCGCCGGGACAGGGACTCCTACGAGCAGTACTTC.